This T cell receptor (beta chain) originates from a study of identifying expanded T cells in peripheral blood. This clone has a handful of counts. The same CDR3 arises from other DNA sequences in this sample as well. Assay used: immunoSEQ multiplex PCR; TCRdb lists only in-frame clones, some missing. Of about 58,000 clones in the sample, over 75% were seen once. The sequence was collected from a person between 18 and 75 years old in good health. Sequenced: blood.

The CDR3 sequence: CAWRQGDYGYTF. The CDR3 nucleotides are TGTGCCTGGAGGCAGGGGGACTATGGCTACACCTTC. The rearrangement links TRBV30 to TRBJ1-2, with TRBD1 identical over 7 bases. CDR1 is GTSNPN and CDR2 is SVGIG in the germline V gene (reference sequence). This CDR3 is 12 amino acids long. The V and J ends lost 3 bases and 3 bases, in that order; junction bases with no gene match: 1.